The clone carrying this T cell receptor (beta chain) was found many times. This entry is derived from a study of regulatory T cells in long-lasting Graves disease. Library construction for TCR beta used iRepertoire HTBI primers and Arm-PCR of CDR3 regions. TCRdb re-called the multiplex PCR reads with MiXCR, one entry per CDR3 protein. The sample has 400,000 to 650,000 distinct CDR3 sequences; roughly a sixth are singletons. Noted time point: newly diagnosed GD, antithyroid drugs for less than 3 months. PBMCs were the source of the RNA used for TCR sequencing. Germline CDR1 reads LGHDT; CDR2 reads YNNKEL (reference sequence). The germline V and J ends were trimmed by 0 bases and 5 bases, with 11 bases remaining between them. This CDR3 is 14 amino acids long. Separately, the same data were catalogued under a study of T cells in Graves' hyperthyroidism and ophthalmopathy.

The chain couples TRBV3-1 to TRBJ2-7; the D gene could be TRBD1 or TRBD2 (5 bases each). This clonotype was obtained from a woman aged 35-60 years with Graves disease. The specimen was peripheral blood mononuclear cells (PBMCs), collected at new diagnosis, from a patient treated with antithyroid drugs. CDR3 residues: CASSQDSRDHEQYF. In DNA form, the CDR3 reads TGTGCCAGCAGCCAAGATAGCAGGGACCACGAGCAGTACTTC.